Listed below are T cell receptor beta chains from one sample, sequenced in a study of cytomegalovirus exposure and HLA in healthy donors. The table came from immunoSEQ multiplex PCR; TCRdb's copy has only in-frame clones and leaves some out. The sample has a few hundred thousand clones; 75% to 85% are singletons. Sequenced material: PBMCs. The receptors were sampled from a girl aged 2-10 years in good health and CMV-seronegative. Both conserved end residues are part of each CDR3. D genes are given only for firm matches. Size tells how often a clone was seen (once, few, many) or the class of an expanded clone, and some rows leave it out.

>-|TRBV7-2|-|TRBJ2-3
CASSLEWGPDTQYF
TGTGCCAGCAGCTTAGAGTGGGGCCCAGATACGCAGTATTTT
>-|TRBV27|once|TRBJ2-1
CASSLGLASYNEQFF
TGTGCCAGCAGCCTAGGTCTAGCGAGTTACAATGAGCAGTTCTTC
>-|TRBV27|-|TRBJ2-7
CASSFGGYEQYF
TGTGCCAGCAGTTTTGGGGGGTACGAGCAGTACTTC
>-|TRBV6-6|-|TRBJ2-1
CASSPGRNEQFF
TGTGCCAGCAGCCCAGGGCGGAATGAGCAGTTCTTC
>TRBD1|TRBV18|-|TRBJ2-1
CASSLGQVYNEQFF
TGTGCCAGCTCACTGGGACAGGTATACAATGAGCAGTTCTTC
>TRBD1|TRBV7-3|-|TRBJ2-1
CASSADRGPYNEQFF
TGTGCCAGCAGCGCGGACAGGGGACCGTACAATGAGCAGTTCTTC
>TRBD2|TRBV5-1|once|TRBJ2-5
CASSLGTSGLQETQYF
TGCGCCAGCAGCTTGGGGACTAGCGGGCTCCAAGAGACCCAGTACTTC
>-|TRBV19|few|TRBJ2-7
CASSRWRGNEQYF
TGTGCCAGTAGCCGGTGGCGGGGCAACGAGCAGTACTTC
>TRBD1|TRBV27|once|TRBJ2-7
CASSYSPGTVSYEQYF
TGTGCCAGCAGTTATTCACCCGGGACAGTGTCTTACGAGCAGTACTTC
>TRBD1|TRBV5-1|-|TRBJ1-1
CASSSRQGATEAFF
TGCGCCAGCAGCTCTCGACAGGGGGCCACTGAAGCTTTCTTT
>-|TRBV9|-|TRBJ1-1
CASSPDRGGAFF
TGTGCCAGCAGCCCCGACCGAGGCGGCGCTTTCTTT
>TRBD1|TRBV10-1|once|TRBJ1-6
CASSPDRVNSPLHF
TGCGCCAGCAGCCCAGACAGGGTGAATTCACCCCTCCACTTT
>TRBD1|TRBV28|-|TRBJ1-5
CASSLDRPSNQPQHF
TGTGCCAGCAGTTTGGACAGGCCTAGCAATCAGCCCCAGCATTTT
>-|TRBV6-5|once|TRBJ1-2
CASSYSLPGFGYTF
TGTGCCAGCAGTTACTCCCTCCCCGGTTTTGGCTACACCTTC
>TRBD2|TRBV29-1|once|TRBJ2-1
CSVVKRVFGGDEQFF
TGCAGCGTCGTTAAGCGGGTCTTCGGGGGGGATGAGCAGTTCTTC
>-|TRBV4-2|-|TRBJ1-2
CASSQVRGTAVERYTF
TGTGCCAGCAGCCAGGTTCGCGGGACCGCCGTGGAGCGCTACACCTTC
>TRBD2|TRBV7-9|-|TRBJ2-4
CASSLGLAGAVIKNIQYF
TGTGCCAGCAGCTTAGGGCTAGCGGGGGCCGTCATAAAAAACATTCAGTACTTC
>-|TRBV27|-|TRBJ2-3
CASSKLPGLPGQYF
TGTGCCAGCAGTAAACTTCCTGGACTACCCGGGCAGTATTTT
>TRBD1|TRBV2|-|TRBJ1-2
CASSGGQGWIYGYTF
TGTGCCAGCAGTGGAGGACAGGGTTGGATCTATGGCTACACCTTC
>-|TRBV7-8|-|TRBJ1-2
CASSLGRPGNYGYTF
TGTGCCAGCAGCTTAGGTCGTCCCGGTAACTATGGCTACACCTTC
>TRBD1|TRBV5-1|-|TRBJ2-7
CASGRDRGSYEQYF
TGCGCCAGCGGAAGGGACAGGGGGTCCTACGAGCAGTACTTC
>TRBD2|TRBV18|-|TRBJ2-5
CASSPFSGNQETQYF
TGTGCCAGCTCACCCTTTAGCGGGAACCAAGAGACCCAGTACTTC
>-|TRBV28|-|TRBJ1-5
CASVRGASQPQHF
TGTGCCAGCGTACGGGGGGCAAGTCAGCCCCAGCATTTT
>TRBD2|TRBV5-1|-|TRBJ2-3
CASSLKPGTSGPSTDTQYF
TGCGCCAGCAGCCTCAAACCCGGGACTAGCGGGCCAAGCACAGATACGCAGTATTTT
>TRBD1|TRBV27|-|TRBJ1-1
CASSGTGLDTEAFF
TGTGCCAGCAGTGGGACAGGGTTGGACACTGAAGCTTTCTTT
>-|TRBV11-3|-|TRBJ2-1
CASSYRPTSNEQFF
TGTGCCAGCAGCTACCGGCCGACAAGCAATGAGCAGTTCTTC
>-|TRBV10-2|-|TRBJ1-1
CASRTDFWTEAFF
TGCGCCAGCAGGACGGACTTTTGGACTGAAGCTTTCTTT
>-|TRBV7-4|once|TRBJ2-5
CASSFGRGGKEETQYF
TGTGCCAGCAGCTTCGGAAGAGGGGGTAAGGAAGAGACCCAGTACTTC
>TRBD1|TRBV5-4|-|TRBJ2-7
CASSFTQGGEQYF
TGTGCCAGCAGCTTTACACAGGGGGGCGAGCAGTACTTC
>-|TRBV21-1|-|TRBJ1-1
CASSKGGRGPMNTEAFF
TGTGCCAGCAGCAAAGGAGGCAGGGGGCCCATGAACACTGAAGCTTTCTTT
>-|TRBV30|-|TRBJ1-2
CAWSDPFRALLGEVNGYTF
TGTGCCTGGAGTGACCCCTTTCGGGCCCTGCTCGGGGAAGTTAATGGCTACACCTTC
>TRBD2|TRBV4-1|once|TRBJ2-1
CASSPSSGITSYNEQFF
TGCGCCAGCAGCCCTTCTAGCGGGATAACCTCCTACAATGAGCAGTTCTTC
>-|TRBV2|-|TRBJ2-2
CASKTSPSGELFF
TGTGCCAGCAAAACAAGTCCCTCAGGGGAGCTGTTTTTT
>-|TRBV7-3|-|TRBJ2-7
CASSLRAGAPYEQYF
TGTGCCAGCAGCTTAAGGGCGGGGGCCCCCTACGAGCAGTACTTC
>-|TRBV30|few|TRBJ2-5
CAWSMRTEETQYF
TGTGCCTGGAGTATGCGGACAGAAGAGACCCAGTACTTC
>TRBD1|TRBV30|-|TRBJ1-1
CACEHRQGVNTEAFF
TGTGCCTGCGAACATCGACAGGGGGTAAACACTGAAGCTTTCTTT
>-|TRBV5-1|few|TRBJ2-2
CASRSRGRNVGELFF
TGCGCCAGCAGAAGCCGAGGGCGTAACGTCGGGGAGCTGTTTTTT
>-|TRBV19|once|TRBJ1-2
CASRVFGQNYGYTF
TGTGCCAGTAGAGTTTTCGGACAGAACTATGGCTACACCTTC
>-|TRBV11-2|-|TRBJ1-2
CASSLTRRAYGYTF
TGTGCCAGCAGCTTAACCCGCAGGGCTTATGGCTACACCTTC
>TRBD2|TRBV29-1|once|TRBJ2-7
CSGAGETYEQYF
TGCAGCGGAGCGGGAGAGACCTACGAGCAGTACTTC
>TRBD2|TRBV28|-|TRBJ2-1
CASRSPGLAYEQFF
TGTGCCAGCAGGTCCCCGGGACTAGCCTATGAGCAGTTCTTC
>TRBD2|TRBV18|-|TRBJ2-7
CASSPTSASGSYEQYF
TGTGCCAGCTCACCAACATCCGCTAGCGGGAGCTACGAGCAGTACTTC
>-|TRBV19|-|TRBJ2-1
CASSMQGYNEQFF
TGTGCCAGTAGTATGCAGGGCTACAATGAGCAGTTCTTC
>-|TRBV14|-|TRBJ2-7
CASSQAPKDRSSYEQYF
TGTGCCAGCAGCCAAGCCCCTAAGGACAGAAGCTCCTACGAGCAGTACTTC
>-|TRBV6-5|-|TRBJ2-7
CASSYLHSSYEQYF
TGTGCCAGCAGTTACTTGCACAGCTCCTACGAGCAGTACTTC
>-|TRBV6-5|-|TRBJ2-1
CASSYSGDGSSNEQFF
TGTGCCAGCAGTTACTCGGGAGACGGGTCATCTAACGAGCAGTTCTTC
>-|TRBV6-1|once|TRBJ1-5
CASRVGRGGNQPQHF
TGTGCCAGCAGGGTGGGGAGGGGGGGGAATCAGCCCCAGCATTTT
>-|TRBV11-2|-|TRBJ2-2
CASSLDLTASNTGELFF
TGTGCCAGCAGCTTAGATCTGACAGCAAGTAACACCGGGGAGCTGTTTTTT
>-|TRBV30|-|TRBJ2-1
CAWSLFNEQFF
TGTGCCTGGAGTCTGTTCAATGAGCAGTTCTTC
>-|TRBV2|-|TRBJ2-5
CASSTRTVGQETQYF
TGTGCCAGCAGTACAAGGACAGTAGGACAAGAGACCCAGTACTTC
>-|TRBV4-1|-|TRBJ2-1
CASSHPGDEQFF
TGCGCCAGCAGTCATCCAGGGGATGAGCAGTTCTTC